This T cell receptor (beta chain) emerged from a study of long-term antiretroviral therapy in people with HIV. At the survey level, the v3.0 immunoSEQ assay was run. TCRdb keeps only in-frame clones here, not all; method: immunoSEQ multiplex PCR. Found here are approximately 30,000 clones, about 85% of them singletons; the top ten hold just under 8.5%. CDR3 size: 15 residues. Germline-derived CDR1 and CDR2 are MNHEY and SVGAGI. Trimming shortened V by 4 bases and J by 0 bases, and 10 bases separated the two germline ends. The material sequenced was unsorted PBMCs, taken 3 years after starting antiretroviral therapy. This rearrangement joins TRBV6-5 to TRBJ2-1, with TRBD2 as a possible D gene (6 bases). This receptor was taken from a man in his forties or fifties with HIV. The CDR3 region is CASSSGGSSYNEQFF. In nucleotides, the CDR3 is TGTGCCAGCAGTTCCGGAGGGAGCTCCTACAATGAGCAGTTCTTC.